The clone carrying this T cell receptor beta chain appeared a few times. Original processing notes: Amplification from reference gene primers served as the basis for estimated nucleated cell counts. Repertoires were generated with immunoSEQ multiplex PCR, while TCRdb's copy carries only in-frame clones and drops some. The V and J calls and the clone size are those of that table, but D and trimming were determined from the DNA. The sample yields roughly 67,000 clones, around four fifths seen once. This specimen comes from a study of blood T cell repertoires in COVID-19. This CDR3 region has 14 residues. Germline CDR1 is MNHEY and CDR2 is SVGAGI. Unmatched junction bases numbered 6, after V lost 7 bases and J lost 4 bases.

The receptor was isolated from a woman aged 45-59 years with active or convalescent COVID-19. The chain employs TRBV6-5 and TRBJ2-7; 11 nucleotides line up with TRBD1. The sequenced sample consisted of peripheral blood. CDR3 residues: CASIGTGGAYEQYF. The DNA for the CDR3 is TGTGCCAGCATTGGGACAGGGGGAGCTTACGAGCAGTACTTC.